Listed here are 8 T cell receptor beta chains from one sample, sequenced in a study of blood T cell repertoires in COVID-19. Generated by immunoSEQ multiplex PCR, the TCRdb table keeps only in-frame clones and is missing some. The sample consists of fewer than 40,000 clones, 70% to 90% of them appearing once. The sequencing sample was made of peripheral blood. Receptors originate from a woman of 80 years or more with active or convalescent COVID-19.

The chain is built from TRBV6-5 and TRBJ1-6; a weak D match, TRBD1 (6 bases). Trimming shortened V by 6 bases and J by 6 bases, and 12 bases separated the two germline ends. The CDR3 contains 14 residues. The V gene's germline CDR1 is MNHEY and CDR2 SVGAGI. The CDR3 is CASRGGGVNSPLHF. CDR3 in DNA: TGTGCCAGCAGGGGAGGGGGTGTTAATTCACCCCTCCACTTT.

V gene TRBV15 combines with J gene TRBJ2-1; 11 nucleotides line up with TRBD2. This CDR3 spans 15 amino acids. Germline CDR1 reads LNHNV; CDR2 reads YYDKDF (reference sequence). With V trimmed by 4 bases and J by 7 bases, 6 bases remained unmatched. For the CDR3, the DNA is TGTGCCACCAGCATCCTAGCGGGGGGTATAAATGAGCAGTTCTTC. This translates into CATSILAGGINEQFF.

The chain recombines TRBV4-1 with TRBJ2-2; unclear D gene. Trimming took off 1 base at V and 6 bases at J, with 3 bases between the two ends. There are 12 residues in the CDR3. Germline CDR1 is MGHRA and CDR2 is YSYEKL. The CDR3 nucleotides are TGCGCCAGCAGCCAAGTCTCCGGGGAGCTGTTTTTT. Its translation is CASSQVSGELFF.

The chain joins TRBV5-1 to TRBJ2-2; 8 nucleotides agree with TRBD2. Trimming took 2 bases from V and 8 from J; bases not matched to a gene: 8. There are 15 residues in the CDR3. The germline V gene encodes CDR1 SGHRS and CDR2 YFSETQ. The CDR3 is CASSLYGGAAGELFF. The CDR3, as DNA: TGCGCCAGCAGCTTATACGGGGGGGCCGCTGGGGAGCTGTTTTTT.

V and J are TRBV19 and TRBJ2-3; possible D gene TRBD1, 5 bases. There are 21 residues in the CDR3. Germline V gene sequence: CDR1 LNHDA, CDR2 SQIVND (reference sequence). Trimming cost V 1 base and J 6 bases, with 32 bases left between them. CDR3 protein: CASSIGVGRGRFFSTLDTQYF. CDR3 coding DNA: TGTGCCAGTAGTATAGGCGTCGGAAGGGGAAGGTTTTTCTCTACCCTTGATACGCAGTATTTT.

The chain recombines TRBV7-6 with TRBJ1-5, with D maybe TRBD1 (6 bases). This CDR3 has 16 amino acids. Trimming took 0 bases from V and 0 from J, leaving 9 bases between them. The germline gives CDR1 SGHVS, CDR2 FNYEAQ. The CDR3 loop is CASSLAGQISNQPQHF. The CDR3, as DNA: TGTGCCAGCAGCTTAGCCGGACAGATTAGCAATCAGCCCCAGCATTTT. Supplemented by reference TRBV7-6 and TRBJ1-5, the full variable domain reads GAGVSQSPRYKVTKRGQDVALRCDPISGHVSLYWYRQALGQGPEFLTYFNYEAQQDKSGLPNDRFSAERPEGSISTLTIQRTEQRDSAMYRCASSLAGQISNQPQHFGDGTRLSIL.

The chain links TRBV10-2 to TRBJ2-5; perhaps TRBD1 as D (6 bases). Trimming removed 5 bases at V and 3 bases at J, with 10 bases between. CDR1 WSHSY and CDR2 SAAADI come from the germline V gene. This CDR3 comprises 13 residues. The CDR3 bases are TGCGCCAGCAGTTTTGGACAGAAAGAGACCCAGTACTTC. Translated, it gives CASSFGQKETQYF.

The chain carries TRBV2 and TRBJ2-1, with a weak D call TRBD1 (5 bases). The germline CDR1 and CDR2 sequences are SNHLY and FYNNEI. The CDR3 sequence is 13 residues long. The V gene lost 2 bases and the J gene lost 7 bases, with 9 bases spanning the gap. CDR3 amino acids: CASSEIGENEQFF. The CDR3 nucleotides read TGTGCCAGCAGTGAAATAGGGGAAAATGAGCAGTTCTTC. Complete variable domain (other parts from reference TRBV2 and TRBJ2-1): EPEVTQTPSHQVTQMGQEVILRCVPISNHLYFYWYRQILGQKVEFLVSFYNNEISEKSEIFDDQFSVERPDGSNFTLKIRSTKLEDSAMYFCASSEIGENEQFFGPGTRLTVL.